This T cell receptor (beta chain) was sequenced during a study of OX40 agonist ivuxolimab in advanced cancers. About the study: The treatment was a fully human IgG2 OX40 agonist, ivuxolimab. The study gave patients intravenous ivuxolimab at 0.01 to 10 mg/kg every 2 weeks. Patients receiving dose escalation had hepatocellular carcinoma, melanoma, renal cell or head and neck cancer.

In germline, CDR1 is MNHNS, CDR2 SASEGT. The CDR3 consists of 15 residues. V was shortened by 1 base and J by 3 bases, with 10 bases between the two germline ends. The repertoire was sequenced with immunoSEQ multiplex PCR; TCRdb's copy has only in-frame clones and lacks some. The table shows some 100,000 clones, with about 90% occurring only once. For this clone: As yet, its antigen is unknown.

Study findings and constraints: In general, CD8+ T cells held more expanded clones than CD4+ did, on average.

Sequenced here: CD4+ or CD8+ T cells sorted from blood, sampled in a trial of the OX40 agonist ivuxolimab. The source of this sequence is an adult with an advanced solid tumor such as melanoma, head and neck, liver or kidney cancer. The genes are TRBV6-1 and TRBJ1-5; the D is unclear. The DNA for the CDR3 is TGTGCCAGCAGTGAAGGCGTCACACTCAATCAGCCCCAGCATTTT. This encodes CASSEGVTLNQPQHF.